The sequence of this T cell receptor beta chain was determined in a study of OX40 agonist ivuxolimab in advanced cancers. About the research overall: Having had anti-PD-1, anti-PD-L1 or anti-CTLA-4 therapy before was allowed, and under 50% had some. In three patients, partial responses were observed, one with hepatocellular carcinoma and two with cutaneous melanoma.

In its sample, this clone was seen once. Its specificity is unknown. TCRdb's table, derived via immunoSEQ multiplex PCR, lists solely in-frame clones and lacks some. This sample yields about 73,000 clones, of which more than 80% are seen a single time; approximately 0.5% belongs to the top ten. Whole-study results and caveats: Blood T cells, both CD4+ and CD8+, expanded clonally by week 6 at 0.1 to 3.0 mg/kg. Among the lowest peripheral clonal expansion occurred in 0.1-3.0 mg/kg partial responders.

CDR1 is WSHSY and CDR2 is SAAADI in the germline V gene. CDR3 length equals 14 residues. With 2 bases removed from V and 4 bases from J, the gap between germline ends came to 11 bases. This specimen was CD4+ or CD8+ T cells sorted from blood, taken in a trial of the OX40 agonist ivuxolimab. This chain links TRBV10-2 with TRBJ1-1, with unresolved D. The clonotype originates from an adult with an advanced solid tumor such as melanoma, head and neck, liver or kidney cancer. CDR3 residues: CASSEAGSGTEAFF. Written as DNA, the CDR3 is TGCGCCAGCAGTGAGGCAGGTTCCGGCACTGAAGCTTTCTTT.